This TCR beta chain was recorded in a study of T cells expressing NK-cell markers. TCRdb reworked the 5' RACE reads into one entry per CDR3 protein, no DNA. The sample data list 130,000 to 150,000 distinct CDR3 sequences. The CDR3 sequence is 14 residues long. From germline, CDR1 is MNHNS and CDR2 SASEGT. The genes are TRBV6-1 and TRBJ2-2; the TCRdb D gene call, TRBD1, has no DNA to confirm it. The origin of this receptor is a man aged 18-30 years in good health. Sequenced material: blood T cells: a sorted CD56 or NKG2C T cell subset, CD4+ or CD8+ T cells, or bulk PBMC T cells (not recorded which). The CDR3 here is CASSHGQHTGELFF.